Listed here are 26 T cell receptor beta chains from one sample, sequenced in a study of T-cell memory formation after mild COVID-19. Using its own MiXCR run on the 5' RACE reads, TCRdb lists one record per CDR3 protein. Here the sample spans just over 200,000 distinct CDR3 sequences, 9% to 10% being singletons. The sequenced sample consisted of PBMCs or a T cell subset sorted from them (not recorded which). Receptors were obtained from a young man who had mild COVID-19 (a few samples of this study predate the infection). Cell type and time point are not known.

J is TRBJ2-2 and V is TRBV6-2 or TRBV6-3; no clear D gene. This CDR3 contains 14 residues. V lost 3 bases and J lost 5, with 10 bases in between. Germline loops: CDR1 MNHEY, CDR2 SVGEGT. CDR3 loop: CASSYWLGTGELFF. The CDR3 nucleotides read TGTGCCAGCAGTTATTGGTTGGGTACCGGGGAGCTGTTTTTT.

CDR3 sequence (DNA): TGTGCCAGCAGCGTAGGGGGCCATAACGGGAATGAGCAGTTCTTC. It specifies CASSVGGHNGNEQFF. This chain uses TRBV9 with TRBJ2-1; possibly TRBD1 for D (5 bases). With 0 bases removed from V and 7 bases from J, the gap between germline ends came to 14 bases. The CDR3 has 15 residues. The germline CDR1 and CDR2 sequences are SGDLS and YYNGEE.

This clonotype was seen ten or more times. This chain connects TRBV7-2 to TRBJ2-7; D may match TRBD1 or TRBD2 (5 bases each). This CDR3 has 14 residues. V lost 4 bases, J lost 6 bases, and 16 bases lay in between. Germline-derived CDR1 and CDR2 are SGHTA and FQGNSA. The CDR3 region is CASSSHPIGGEQYF. The CDR3, as DNA: TGTGCCAGCAGCTCGCACCCTATTGGGGGCGAGCAGTACTTC.

This clonotype has just a few counts. V usage is TRBV4-1 and J usage is TRBJ1-4; no reliable D call. This CDR3 spans 14 amino acids. The V gene's germline CDR1 is MGHRA and CDR2 YSYEKL. The ends were cut back, 6 bases at V and 5 bases at J, with 13 bases in the middle. The CDR3 here is CASSRLRENEKLFF. The CDR3, as DNA: TGCGCCAGCAGTCGTCTTAGGGAAAATGAAAAACTGTTTTTT.

The chain carries TRBV6-5 and TRBJ1-3; possibly TRBD1 for D (5 bases). CDR1 is MNHEY, CDR2 SVGAGI, per germline. Trimming stripped 2 bases from V and 2 bases from J, with 10 bases between. The CDR3 sequence is 15 residues long. CDR3 in DNA: TGTGCCAGCAGTTACCAAGCGGGGGCTGGAAACACCATATATTTT. Residues: CASSYQAGAGNTIYF.

This clonotype was counted a few times. The V call is TRBV6-2 or TRBV6-3, the J call TRBJ2-2, with a tentative D call TRBD1 (6 bases). V was shortened by 0 bases and J by 7 bases, with 12 bases between the two germline ends. Germline V gene lookup returns CDR1 MNHEY and CDR2 SVGEGT. There are 15 residues in the CDR3. The CDR3 protein is CASSYSRQADGELFF. The CDR3 coding sequence is TGTGCCAGCAGTTACTCGAGACAGGCGGACGGGGAGCTGTTTTTT.

At least ten counts were recorded for this clonotype. The chain has TRBV12-3 or TRBV12-4 and TRBJ1-6; tentative D call: TRBD1 (5 bases). This CDR3 comprises 13 residues. V lost 8 bases to trimming and J lost 7 bases, with 12 bases between them. The CDR3 reads CASQSGVNSPLHF. The DNA for the CDR3 is TGTGCCAGCCAGTCGGGGGTAAATTCACCCCTCCACTTT.

Ten or more counts support this clonotype. CDR3 in DNA: TGTGCCAGCAGCCCCGGACAGAGCTCTGGAAACACCATATATTTT. Amino acid sequence: CASSPGQSSGNTIYF. J is TRBJ1-3 and V is TRBV9, with D possibly being TRBD1 (6 bases). Germline V lookup: CDR1 SGDLS, CDR2 YYNGEE. The CDR3 is made up of 15 amino acids. V was pared by 4 bases and J by 0 bases, with 11 bases between. Supplemented by reference TRBV9 and TRBJ1-3, the full variable domain reads DSGVTQTPKHLITATGQRVTLRCSPRSGDLSVYWYQQSLDQGLQFLIQYYNGEERAKGNILERFSAQQFPDLHSELNLSSLELGDSALYFCASSPGQSSGNTIYFGEGSWLTVV.

In the case of this clonotype: Its ends do not fully match the called genes, so a read error is possible. The chain employs TRBV9 and TRBJ2-1; D may be TRBD2 (6 bases). The CDR3 runs to 16 residues. Germline CDR1 is SGDLS and CDR2 is YYNGEE. DNA of the CDR3: TGTGCCAGCAGCACTAGCCAGGGTCGAAAGTTTAATGAGAAGTTCTTC. This encodes CASSTSQGRKFNEKFF.

This sequence joins TRBV5-1 and TRBJ2-4; D may be TRBD1 (5 bases). The germline V and J ends were trimmed by 0 bases and 1 base, with 11 bases remaining between them. This CDR3 spans 16 amino acids. Germline CDR1 is SGHRS and CDR2 is YFSETQ. CDR3 coding DNA: TGCGCCAGCAGCTTGGTGGCCAGGGCGGCCAAAAACATTCAGTACTTC. Translated: CASSLVARAAKNIQYF.

This clonotype was counted at least ten times. This sequence joins TRBV20-1 and TRBJ2-1, with 9 bases matching TRBD2. The length of the CDR3 is 11 residues. Germline V gives CDR1 DFQATT, CDR2 SNEGSKA (reference sequence). V lost 1 base and J lost 15; bases outside the gene matches: 4. In DNA form, the CDR3 reads TGCAGTGCTAGAGTAAGAGCGGGGGGGTTCTTC. Protein product: CSARVRAGGFF.

This clonotype was counted many times. The chain is built from TRBV11-3 and TRBJ2-7; possibly TRBD1 for D (6 bases). CDR1 and CDR2 from the germline V gene are SGHNT and YENEEA. The CDR3 loop spans 15 amino acids. Trimming pared 5 bases from V and 3 bases from J, leaving 17 bases between. CDR3 region: CASSKRTDPLYEQYF. The CDR3 DNA reads TGTGCCAGCAGCAAGAGGACAGACCCGCTCTACGAGCAGTACTTC.

This clonotype has just a few counts. V gene TRBV5-5 combines with J gene TRBJ1-1, with D uncertain. The germline V and J ends were trimmed by 4 bases and 8 bases, with 18 bases remaining between them. Germline V gives CDR1 SGHKS, CDR2 YYEKEE (reference sequence). CDR3 length equals 14 residues. The CDR3 here is CASSLPRGAEEAFF. For the CDR3, the DNA is TGTGCCAGCAGCCTTCCCCGAGGAGCCGAAGAAGCTTTCTTT. Looking up the rest from reference TRBV5-5 and TRBJ1-1 gives the full variable domain: DAGVTQSPTHLIKTRGQQVTLRCSPISGHKSVSWYQQVLGQGPQFIFQYYEKEERGRGNFPDRFSARQFPNYSSELNVNALLLGDSALYLCASSLPRGAEEAFFGQGTRLTVV.

The chain has TRBV5-1 and TRBJ2-5; 9 nucleotides line up with TRBD1. The V and J ends lost 3 bases and 5 bases, in that order; junction bases with no gene match: 5. Germline CDR1 and CDR2: SGHRS and YFSETQ. The CDR3 sequence is 14 residues long. CDR3 region: CASSSGTGRETQYF. CDR3 bases: TGCGCCAGCAGCTCGGGGACAGGGCGGGAGACCCAGTACTTC.

The chain links TRBV19 to TRBJ1-1; 8 nucleotides match TRBD1. Germline assignment: CDR1 LNHDA and CDR2 SQIVND (reference sequence). The CDR3 is made up of 12 amino acids. The junction had 6 bases not matched to a gene; V was cut back by 10 bases and J by 5 bases. The CDR3 DNA reads TGTGCCATGACAGGGGCGGGTACTGAAGCTTTCTTT. It translates to CAMTGAGTEAFF.

This clonotype was detected a few times. The CDR3 spells CASSLALGGENTGELFF. CDR3 coding DNA: TGTGCCAGCAGCTTGGCCCTTGGGGGGGAGAACACCGGGGAGCTGTTTTTT. V and J are TRBV5-4 and TRBJ2-2; 7 nucleotides agree with TRBD2. This CDR3 comprises 17 residues. Germline trimming cut 0 bases from V and 1 base from J; bases unmatched to any gene: 6. The V gene's germline CDR1 is SGHNT and CDR2 YYREEE (reference sequence).

V and J are TRBV9 and TRBJ1-5; TRBD1 matches at 7 bases. V lost 4 bases, J lost 3 bases, and 4 bases stayed unmatched. The CDR3 loop spans 14 amino acids. CDR1 and CDR2 from the germline V gene are SGDLS and YYNGEE. In DNA form, the CDR3 reads TGTGCCAGCAGCCTCACAGGGGACAATCAGCCCCAGCATTTT. Its protein is CASSLTGDNQPQHF.

The chain couples TRBV10-3 to TRBJ1-2, with TRBD1 matching over 7 bases. Per the germline V gene, CDR1 is ENHRY and CDR2 is SYGVKD. The V gene end was trimmed by 8 bases and the J gene end by 1 base; junction bases not matched to a gene: 7. CDR3 size: 14 residues. The CDR3 loop reads CAIGSAGGNYGYTF. The CDR3 nucleotides are TGTGCCATCGGGTCGGCAGGGGGTAACTATGGCTACACCTTC.

The chain combines TRBV6-2 or TRBV6-3 with TRBJ2-4; D remains ambiguous. Germline V gene data show CDR1 as MNHEY and CDR2 as SVGEGT. This CDR3 is built from 15 residues. Trimming stripped 6 bases from V and 0 bases from J, with 12 bases between. The CDR3 region is CASSPDPSAKNIQYF. The CDR3 nucleotides read TGTGCCAGCAGCCCTGACCCCTCAGCCAAAAACATTCAGTACTTC.

V usage is TRBV12-3 or TRBV12-4 and J usage is TRBJ1-3; D is undetermined. Trimming took off 1 base at V and 9 bases at J, with 4 bases between the two ends. The CDR3 covers 11 residues. Written as DNA, the CDR3 is TGTGCCAGCAGTTTAGGCGGCACCATATATTTT. Its protein product is CASSLGGTIYF.

There are a few counts of this clonotype. V gene TRBV4-1 combines with J gene TRBJ1-3, with 10 bases matching TRBD1. The germline V gene has CDR1 MGHRA and CDR2 YSYEKL. V dropped 4 bases and J dropped 0; count of bases not matched to a gene: 3. This CDR3 is 16 amino acids long. The CDR3 sequence is CASSRDRGSSGNTIYF. The DNA of the CDR3 is TGCGCCAGCAGCCGGGACAGGGGCAGCTCTGGAAACACCATATATTTT.

This clonotype was observed many times. V gene TRBV29-1 combines with J gene TRBJ2-3; TRBD2 might be the D (7 bases). V lost 6 bases, J lost 0 bases, and 10 bases lay in between. Looked up from germline, CDR1 is SQVTM and CDR2 is ANQGSEA. The CDR3 totals 13 residues. CDR3 in DNA: TGCAGCGTGGGGGGGCCGAGCACAGATACGCAGTATTTT. It is translated as CSVGGPSTDTQYF.

The chain couples TRBV5-1 to TRBJ2-1; tentatively, D is TRBD1 (6 bases). Trimming removed 0 bases from V and 7 bases from J, with 8 bases in between. From germline, CDR1 is SGHRS and CDR2 YFSETQ. This CDR3 contains 13 residues. The CDR3 reads CASSLGTANEQFF. The CDR3 region has the DNA TGCGCCAGCAGCTTGGGGACAGCGAATGAGCAGTTCTTC.

This clonotype was seen only a few times. The rearrangement uses TRBV3-1 and TRBJ2-5; 9 positions match TRBD2. Germline-derived CDR1 and CDR2 are LGHDT and YNNKEL (reference sequence). The CDR3 totals 15 residues. The V segment lost 1 base and the J segment 4 bases; nucleotides outside the gene matches: 4. The CDR3 sequence: CASSQVAGDRETQYF. The CDR3 DNA reads as TGTGCCAGCAGCCAAGTAGCGGGGGATCGAGAGACCCAGTACTTC.

This clonotype was recorded many times. The chain has TRBV5-1 and TRBJ1-2, with a weak D call TRBD1 (6 bases). The CDR3 loop spans 18 amino acids. Trimming took 3 bases from V and 4 from J, leaving 25 bases between them. Germline CDR1 reads SGHRS; CDR2 reads YFSETQ. The CDR3 region has the DNA TGCGCCAGCAGCTGGACCAGCTCCAGGGGCCTCACTGGCTATGGCTACACCTTC. Translating gives CASSWTSSRGLTGYGYTF.

This clonotype showed up many times. CDR3: CSVERVNEKLFF. In nucleotides, the CDR3 is TGCAGCGTTGAGAGGGTTAATGAAAAACTGTTTTTT. The genes are TRBV29-1 and TRBJ1-4, with D hard to call. Germline V gene sequence: CDR1 SQVTM, CDR2 ANQGSEA. Trimming cost V 3 bases and J 4 bases, with 6 bases left between them. The CDR3 has 12 residues. Full variable domain (outside the CDR3, taken from reference TRBV29-1 and TRBJ1-4): SAVISQKPSRDICQRGTSLTIQCQVDSQVTMMFWYRQQPGQSLTLIATANQGSEATYESGFVIDKFPISRPNLTFSTLTVSNMSPEDSSIYLCSVERVNEKLFFGSGTQLSVL.